The following is a T cell receptor (beta chain) sequence with its context. What it binds is not known. This sample was included in a study of T cell responses to AZD1222 COVID-19 vaccine. Clones were sequenced by immunoSEQ multiplex PCR, and TCRdb holds only the in-frame ones, with some missing. Of 65,000 to 90,000 clones listed, approximately 88% are singletons. Study-wide results and limits: The CD4 TCRs associated with vaccination extended across spike and predominated at 160-218 and 743-854. Seropositive AZD1222 recipients at baseline numbered only five to seven. Sampled repertoires all dated from after the peak T cell response. Donor demographics were predominantly white British with a female majority; clonal diversity may be underestimated.

V was shortened by 5 bases and J by 4 bases, with 12 bases between the two germline ends. The CDR3 extends over 14 amino acids. Germline V gene lookup returns CDR1 MGHDK and CDR2 SYGVNS. Sequencing used peripheral blood, obtained on day 0 of AZD1222 vaccination. The sequence was collected from an adult in good health. The rearrangement uses TRBV25-1 and TRBJ2-1; D may be TRBD1 or TRBD2 (6 bases each). CDR3 sequence: CASSTGGRYNEQFF. In DNA, the CDR3 is TGTGCCAGCAGTACCGGGGGCAGATACAATGAGCAGTTCTTC.